This T cell receptor (beta chain) was recovered during a study of early T cells in non-severe SARS-CoV-2 infection. The CDR3 loop spans 13 amino acids. The V gene end was trimmed by 5 bases and the J gene end by 4 bases; junction bases not matched to a gene: 4. The germline V gene has CDR1 SGHRS and CDR2 YFSETQ. One entry per CDR3 protein, called by TCRdb with MiXCR from the 5' RACE reads. The profile shows over 45,000 distinct CDR3 sequences, roughly 5.5% of them singletons. This TCR derives from an adult who was a healthcare worker with PCR-confirmed SARS-CoV-2 infection or an uninfected control (not recorded which). Sequencing input: whole blood. The genes are TRBV5-1 and TRBJ2-3; 7 nucleotides match TRBD1. The CDR3 DNA reads TGCGCCAGCAGGCAAACAGGGGCAGATACGCAGTATTTT. This encodes CASRQTGADTQYF.